These 14 T cell receptor beta chains were sequenced from one sample in a study of T cells in tuberculosis. Sequencing used immunoSEQ multiplex PCR; TCRdb keeps in-frame clones, though not all of them. The sample lists about 34,000 clones; 85% to 95% were seen once. Time point denoted: new active TB diagnosis, blood taken before or within 7 days of starting treatment. Sequencing used PBMCs, obtained at tuberculosis diagnosis. The receptors derive from an adult with tuberculosis.

Only one count was recorded for this clone. The J gene is TRBJ2-1, the V gene TRBV15, with unresolved D. The CDR3 covers 13 residues. Germline CDR1 and CDR2: LNHNV and YYDKDF (reference sequence). V gave up 0 bases and J gave up 8 bases, with 8 bases separating them. The CDR3 DNA reads TGTGCCACCAGCAGAGATCGCCGGGATGAGCAGTTCTTC. It yields the protein CATSRDRRDEQFF.

This rearrangement joins TRBV5-6 to TRBJ2-1, with 11 bases that match TRBD2. This CDR3 has 16 amino acids. Trimming took 10 bases from V and 7 from J; bases not matched to a gene: 16. The germline V gene encodes CDR1 SGHDT and CDR2 YYEEEE. The CDR3 here is CASNLGASGGNNEQFF. The DNA of the CDR3 is TGTGCCTCAAATCTTGGCGCTAGCGGGGGGAATAATGAGCAGTTCTTC.

The chain couples TRBV5-1 to TRBJ1-5, with D perhaps TRBD1 (5 bases). The germline CDR1 and CDR2 sequences are SGHRS and YFSETQ. This CDR3 comprises 14 residues. The ends were cut back, 0 bases at V and 7 bases at J, with 11 bases in the middle. The CDR3 sequence is CASSLDGGIQPQHF. The CDR3 nucleotides are TGCGCCAGCAGCTTGGATGGGGGGATCCAGCCCCAGCATTTT.

This rearrangement joins TRBV5-5 to TRBJ2-4; maybe TRBD2 (6 bases). CDR1 and CDR2 (germline): SGHKS, YYEKEE (reference sequence). This CDR3 region has 16 residues. V was pared by 0 bases and J by 0 bases, with 10 bases between. This CDR3 reads CASSLDLGLAKNIQYF. CDR3 coding DNA: TGTGCCAGCAGCTTGGATCTGGGACTAGCCAAAAACATTCAGTACTTC.

The chain has TRBV10-1 and TRBJ2-3, with D maybe TRBD2 (5 bases). V shed 4 bases and J shed 4 bases, with 12 bases lying between them. Germline loops: CDR1 WNHNN, CDR2 SYGVQD (reference sequence). The CDR3 length is 14 residues. This CDR3 is CASSARGVSDTQYF. The CDR3 DNA follows: TGCGCCAGCAGTGCCCGGGGAGTGTCAGATACGCAGTATTTT.

The chain is built from TRBV5-6 and TRBJ2-2; D uncertain. The CDR3 has 14 residues. Germline CDR1 and CDR2: SGHDT and YYEEEE. Between the trimmed V and J ends, which lost 1 base and 6 bases, there was a span of 10 bases. CDR3 protein: CASSLTTQPGELFF. In DNA, the CDR3 is TGTGCCAGCAGCTTGACAACCCAACCCGGGGAGCTGTTTTTT.

This clone was recorded once. The V gene is TRBV4-1, the J gene TRBJ2-1, with 8 bases aligning to TRBD2. With 3 bases clipped from V and 4 bases from J, the junction kept 5 bases outside the gene matches. CDR3 size: 15 residues. The germline CDR1 and CDR2 sequences are MGHRA and YSYEKL. In DNA form, the CDR3 reads TGCGCCAGCAGCCAGATAGCGGGGCCATACAATGAGCAGTTCTTC. It specifies CASSQIAGPYNEQFF.

The V call is TRBV30, the J call TRBJ2-1; the D is unclear. The CDR3 covers 11 residues. Germline CDR1 reads GTSNPN; CDR2 reads SVGIG (reference sequence). V gave up 4 bases and J gave up 4 bases, with 5 bases separating them. For the CDR3, the DNA is TGTGCCTGGACCAATTACAATGAGCAGTTCTTC. This codes for CAWTNYNEQFF.

This clone has a single count. This rearrangement joins TRBV25-1 to TRBJ1-5; 7 bases agree with TRBD1. The CDR3 length is 14 residues. CDR1 is MGHDK and CDR2 is SYGVNS in the germline V gene. V lost 8 bases and J lost 0; bases outside the gene matches: 4. This chain's CDR3 is CASGDSYSNQPQHF. CDR3 DNA: TGTGCCAGCGGGGACAGCTATAGCAATCAGCCCCAGCATTTT. The variable domain in full, completed from reference TRBV25-1 and TRBJ1-5, reads EADIYQTPRYLVIGTGKKITLECSQTMGHDKMYWYQQDPGMELHLIHYSYGVNSTEKGDLSSESTVSRIRTEHFPLTLESARPSHTSQYLCASGDSYSNQPQHFGDGTRLSIL.

This clone was observed a few times. The chain joins TRBV19 to TRBJ1-5; D gene unclear. The length of the CDR3 is 14 residues. The V and J ends lost 5 bases and 0 bases respectively, with 8 bases between them. Germline assignment: CDR1 LNHDA and CDR2 SQIVND (reference sequence). CDR3 amino acids: CASSQTNSNQPQHF. In DNA, the CDR3 is TGTGCCAGTAGTCAGACAAATAGCAATCAGCCCCAGCATTTT.

The chain links TRBV6-1 to TRBJ1-5, with TRBD1 matching 8 bases. V trimming: 8 bases; J trimming: 7 bases; junction bases outside the gene matches: 10. This CDR3 contains 14 residues. The germline gives CDR1 MNHNS, CDR2 SASEGT. This CDR3 reads CASHMDRAGQPQHF. CDR3 nucleotide sequence: TGTGCCAGCCACATGGACAGGGCAGGGCAGCCCCAGCATTTT.

The chain combines TRBV5-1 with TRBJ1-1; a weak D match, TRBD1 (6 bases). The CDR3 length is 14 residues. Germline V CDR1 and CDR2: SGHRS, YFSETQ. V dropped 7 bases and J dropped 1 base, with 14 bases sitting between them. The CDR3, as DNA: TGCGCCAGCCGGGGGGCGTGGGGGAACACTGAAGCTTTCTTT. This encodes CASRGAWGNTEAFF.

V and J are TRBV29-1 and TRBJ1-6, with 9 bases aligning to TRBD1. The V segment lost 7 bases and the J segment 8 bases; nucleotides outside the gene matches: 3. Germline V gives CDR1 SQVTM, CDR2 ANQGSEA. This CDR3 contains 12 residues. In DNA, the CDR3 is TGCAGCGCCCGGACAGGGGATTCACCCCTCCACTTT. Protein sequence: CSARTGDSPLHF.

The chain uses TRBV6-5 and TRBJ1-2, with 7 bases matching TRBD1. The CDR3 covers 13 residues. The germline CDR1 and CDR2 sequences are MNHEY and SVGAGI. V shed 6 bases, J shed 2 bases, and the junction held 3 bases outside the gene matches. The CDR3 spells CASRPTGNYGYTF. As DNA, the CDR3 is TGTGCCAGCAGACCGACAGGGAACTATGGCTACACCTTC.